One and the same sample provided the 32 T cell receptor beta chains below, sequenced in a study of blood T cell repertoires in COVID-19. The method was immunoSEQ multiplex PCR; TCRdb's version includes in-frame clones alone and lacks a portion of them. The sample contains tens of thousands of clones, about 74% of which appear only once. Sequencing used peripheral blood. These receptors all stem from a man between 65 and 85 years old with COVID-19, enrolled during active disease.

This sequence joins TRBV11-3 and TRBJ2-2; the match to TRBD1 covers 9 bases. V dropped 5 bases and J dropped 3; count of bases not matched to a gene: 10. Germline CDR1 is SGHNT and CDR2 is YENEEA. This CDR3 contains 17 residues. The CDR3 sequence is CASSTRVGTGYTGELFF. The CDR3 region has the DNA TGTGCCAGCAGCACCCGAGTGGGGACAGGGTACACCGGGGAGCTGTTTTTT.

The gene calls are TRBV4-2 and TRBJ2-3, with D possibly being TRBD2 (5 bases). The CDR3 length is 12 residues. Germline V gene sequence: CDR1 LGHNA, CDR2 YNFKEQ. V dropped 1 base and J dropped 10 bases, with 9 bases sitting between them. The CDR3 region is CASSQVGLAQYF. The CDR3 DNA is TGTGCCAGCAGCCAAGTTGGACTCGCGCAGTATTTT.

This clone turned up a few times. The V and J genes are TRBV9 and TRBJ1-5, with D unclear. The CDR3 extends over 13 amino acids. Germline CDR1 reads SGDLS; CDR2 reads YYNGEE. Between the trimmed V and J ends, which lost 0 bases and 5 bases, there was a span of 6 bases. CDR3 sequence (DNA): TGTGCCAGCAGCGTAGGAACACATCAGCCCCAGCATTTT. Translated, it gives CASSVGTHQPQHF.

This clone appeared a few times. The CDR3 sequence: CASSYAGGVGSPLHF. In nucleotides, the CDR3 is TGTGCCAGCAGTTACGCAGGGGGCGTGGGTTCACCCCTCCACTTT. The V and J genes are TRBV6-5 and TRBJ1-6; TRBD1 aligns across 8 bases. Germline V gene sequence: CDR1 MNHEY, CDR2 SVGAGI. V shed 2 bases and J 9 bases; nucleotides not matched to a gene: 6. This CDR3 has 15 amino acids.

The rearrangement joins TRBV4-1 to TRBJ2-5; D possibly corresponds to TRBD1 (5 bases). Trimming took 4 bases from V and 2 from J, leaving 14 bases between them. The germline V gene encodes CDR1 MGHRA and CDR2 YSYEKL. The CDR3 loop spans 15 amino acids. Written as DNA, the CDR3 is TGCGCCAGCAGCCCTTATGGGGCCTCGCAAGAGACCCAGTACTTC. It specifies CASSPYGASQETQYF.

The J gene is TRBJ1-5, the V gene TRBV28; weak D call: TRBD1 (6 bases). The germline V gene has CDR1 MDHEN and CDR2 SYDVKM. V was trimmed by 5 bases and J by 0 bases, leaving 20 bases between them. This CDR3 region has 18 residues. The CDR3 here is CASSPDIRRGYSNQPQHF. Here the CDR3 DNA reads TGTGCCAGCAGTCCGGACATACGTAGGGGGTATAGCAATCAGCCCCAGCATTTT. Full variable domain (rest looked up from reference TRBV28 and TRBJ1-5): DVKVTQSSRYLVKRTGEKVFLECVQDMDHENMFWYRQDPGLGLRLIYFSYDVKMKEKGDIPEGYSVSREKKERFSLILESASTNQTSMYLCASSPDIRRGYSNQPQHFGDGTRLSIL.

The CDR3 region has the DNA TGTGCCAGCAGCTCCCTCCTGACTGAAGCTTTCTTT. It codes for CASSSLLTEAFF. This chain links TRBV7-9 with TRBJ1-1; D gene uncertain. Germline lookup yields CDR1 SEHNR and CDR2 FQNEAQ (reference sequence). V was trimmed by 4 bases and J by 5 bases, leaving 8 bases between them. The length of the CDR3 is 12 residues.

This clone occurred a few times. The chain employs TRBV5-1 and TRBJ2-7; a weak D match, TRBD2 (6 bases). Germline CDR1 is SGHRS and CDR2 is YFSETQ. The CDR3 is made up of 16 amino acids. V was pared by 0 bases and J by 1 base, with 14 bases between. CDR3 bases: TGCGCCAGCAGCTTGGTGGTTAGCGGTACTTCCTACGAGCAGTACTTC. This sequence encodes CASSLVVSGTSYEQYF.

The chain combines TRBV5-8 with TRBJ1-5, with D possibly TRBD1 on 6 matching bases. V was cut by 2 bases and J by 3 bases, with 15 bases left in between. Germline lookup yields CDR1 SGHTS and CDR2 YDEGEE. The CDR3 sequence is 16 residues long. CDR3 residues: CASSFLRGANNQPQHF. The DNA for the CDR3 is TGTGCCAGCAGCTTTCTTCGGGGGGCAAACAATCAGCCCCAGCATTTT.

This clone was detected a few times. This chain connects TRBV4-3 to TRBJ1-3; 7 bases align to TRBD1. In germline, CDR1 is LGHNA, CDR2 YSLEER. This CDR3 has 14 residues. Trimming took 3 bases from V and 3 from J; bases not matched to a gene: 2. The CDR3 loop is CASSQTGIGNTIYF. As DNA, the CDR3 is TGCGCCAGCAGCCAGACAGGGATTGGAAACACCATATATTTT.

The chain couples TRBV4-1 to TRBJ1-2; 7 bases agree with TRBD1. CDR3 size: 14 residues. V was pared by 0 bases and J by 4 bases, with 2 bases of the junction left unmatched. Germline V gene lookup returns CDR1 MGHRA and CDR2 YSYEKL. The CDR3 loop reads CASSQETGRYGYTF. The DNA for the CDR3 is TGCGCCAGCAGCCAAGAGACAGGGCGCTATGGCTACACCTTC.

The chain joins TRBV28 to TRBJ1-5; 7 bases match TRBD1. Germline values: CDR1 MDHEN, CDR2 SYDVKM. The CDR3 has 15 amino acids. Unmatched junction bases numbered 7, after V lost 4 bases and J lost 4 bases. The CDR3 DNA sequence: TGTGCCAGCAGTTCCGTTCAGGGGGTGAATCAGCCCCAGCATTTT. Its protein is CASSSVQGVNQPQHF.

The chain employs TRBV5-4 and TRBJ2-7; 11 bases agree with TRBD2. V lost 3 bases and J lost 3; bases outside the gene matches: 5. Germline lookup yields CDR1 SGHNT and CDR2 YYREEE (reference sequence). The CDR3 runs 15 residues. This CDR3 reads CASSSGLAGLYEQYF. The CDR3 DNA sequence: TGTGCCAGCAGCTCAGGACTAGCGGGTCTCTACGAGCAGTACTTC. Full variable domain (missing parts from reference TRBV5-4 and TRBJ2-7): ETGVTQSPTHLIKTRGQQVTLRCSSQSGHNTVSWYQQALGQGPQFIFQYYREEENGRGNFPPRFSGLQFPNYSSELNVNALELDDSALYLCASSSGLAGLYEQYFGPGTRLTVT.

J is TRBJ2-5 and V is TRBV30; no clear D gene. Germline CDR1 and CDR2: GTSNPN and SVGIG (reference sequence). Trimming took off 2 bases at V and 2 bases at J, with 9 bases between the two ends. The CDR3 runs 13 residues. CDR3 nucleotide sequence: TGTGCCTGGAGTTGGAGAGAGCAAGAGACCCAGTACTTC. It is translated as CAWSWREQETQYF.

V is TRBV6-5 and J is TRBJ1-1; D gene uncertain. Germline values: CDR1 MNHEY, CDR2 SVGAGI. The CDR3 has 14 residues. Deletions cut 6 bases from V and 0 bases from J, with 11 bases between. The DNA for the CDR3 is TGTGCCAGCAGAATCTACGAAGTGAACACTGAAGCTTTCTTT. Encoded protein: CASRIYEVNTEAFF.

This clone was recorded a few times. The CDR3 DNA reads as TGTGCCAGCAGCTCGTCAGGGGGGTATTCACCCCTCCACTTT. This encodes CASSSSGGYSPLHF. The chain uses TRBV5-4 and TRBJ1-6; TRBD1 matches at 7 bases. V lost 3 bases and J lost 8; bases outside the gene matches: 5. The CDR3 sequence is 14 residues long. The germline V gene encodes CDR1 SGHNT and CDR2 YYREEE (reference sequence).

The chain has TRBV5-1 and TRBJ2-2; 7 bases are a match to TRBD1. V lost 3 bases and J lost 1; bases outside the gene matches: 3. CDR3 length equals 15 residues. Looked up from germline, CDR1 is SGHRS and CDR2 is YFSETQ. Here the CDR3 reads CASSWGQLNTGELFF. The CDR3 DNA sequence: TGCGCCAGCAGCTGGGGACAGCTGAACACCGGGGAGCTGTTTTTT.

Note on this clone: Compared with germline, one end of the junction differs, possibly owing to a read error. This chain uses TRBV5-1 with TRBJ2-7, with 14 bases lining up with TRBD2. Germline V gene data show CDR1 as SGHRS and CDR2 as YFSETQ. This CDR3 is 15 amino acids long. Here the CDR3 reads CASTLGLAGDYEQYF. CDR3 in DNA: TGCGCCAGCACCTTGGGACTAGCGGGAGACTACGAGCAGTACTTC.

V gene TRBV9 combines with J gene TRBJ2-3, with 8 nucleotides matching TRBD2. The CDR3 has 16 residues. In germline, CDR1 is SGDLS, CDR2 YYNGEE. Trimming cost V 0 bases and J 3 bases; bases outside gene matches: 6. The CDR3 loop is CASSVAVSGITDTQYF. The CDR3 coding sequence is TGTGCCAGCAGCGTAGCCGTTAGCGGGATTACAGATACGCAGTATTTT.

This clone was detected a few times. The chain has TRBV6-5 and TRBJ1-1; D uncertain. The CDR3 loop spans 16 amino acids. V was cut by 0 bases and J by 2 bases, with 13 bases left in between. Per germline, CDR1 MNHEY and CDR2 SVGAGI. The CDR3 spells CASSYSIAAPNTEAFF. For the CDR3, the DNA is TGTGCCAGCAGTTACTCGATCGCGGCTCCCAACACTGAAGCTTTCTTT.

This chain joins TRBV2 and TRBJ1-1; D not certain. V was cut by 4 bases and J by 5 bases, with 5 bases left in between. CDR1 is SNHLY and CDR2 is FYNNEI in the germline V gene. The CDR3 has 11 amino acids. CDR3 sequence reads: CASSVYTEAFF. CDR3 DNA sequence: TGTGCCAGCAGTGTCTATACTGAAGCTTTCTTT.

The chain carries TRBV29-1 and TRBJ1-2; 7 bases are shared with TRBD1. The germline gives CDR1 SQVTM, CDR2 ANQGSEA. The CDR3 extends over 13 amino acids. V was clipped by 6 bases and J by 4 bases; unmatched bases: 8. CDR3 loop: CSVYGTASYGYTF. CDR3 bases: TGCAGCGTCTACGGGACAGCCAGCTATGGCTACACCTTC.

In its sample, this clone was seen a few times. The J gene is TRBJ2-7, the V gene TRBV4-3; 9 bases fit TRBD2. Germline-derived CDR1 and CDR2 are LGHNA and YSLEER. The CDR3 has 15 amino acids. After removal of 3 bases from V and 3 bases from J, the junction contained 6 bases not matched to a gene. CDR3 amino acids: CASSHEAGGYYEQYF. CDR3 nucleotide sequence: TGCGCCAGCAGCCACGAAGCGGGAGGTTACTACGAGCAGTACTTC.

The count of this clone is one. For the CDR3, the DNA is TGTGCCAGCAGTTCCCGATCGGGCAATGAGCAGTTCTTC. Protein product: CASSSRSGNEQFF. The chain combines TRBV6-2 or TRBV6-3 with TRBJ2-1; D is unresolved. Germline-derived CDR1 and CDR2 are MNHEY and SVGEGT. V was shortened by 4 bases and J by 6 bases, with 10 bases between the two germline ends. This CDR3 region has 13 residues.

This rearrangement joins TRBV5-4 to TRBJ2-7; 8 bases are a match to TRBD2. The germline V gene encodes CDR1 SGHNT and CDR2 YYREEE (reference sequence). The CDR3 runs to 15 residues. V dropped 0 bases and J dropped 4; count of bases not matched to a gene: 6. The DNA for the CDR3 is TGTGCCAGCAGCTTGGGCTTAGCGGGACGATACGAGCAGTACTTC. Its protein is CASSLGLAGRYEQYF.

This rearrangement joins TRBV27 to TRBJ2-1; 7 bases fit TRBD2. Germline V gene lookup returns CDR1 MNHEY and CDR2 SMNVEV (reference sequence). The CDR3 is made up of 13 amino acids. With V trimmed by 2 bases and J by 15 bases, 10 bases remained unmatched. DNA for the CDR3: TGTGCCAGCAGTTTACCCCCTGGGGGGGTGCCGTTCTTC. Protein sequence: CASSLPPGGVPFF.

The chain has TRBV12-3 or TRBV12-4 and TRBJ1-1, with D perhaps TRBD1 (5 bases). The CDR3 runs 13 residues. Trimming took 7 bases from V and 3 from J, leaving 12 bases between them. CDR3 loop: CASTLGTYTEAFF. The CDR3 DNA sequence: TGTGCCAGCACCCTGGGGACTTACACTGAAGCTTTCTTT.

The chain combines TRBV5-3 with TRBJ2-3; TRBD2 matches 9 bases. TRBV5-3 is designated an ORF whose function remains uncertain. The CDR3 has 16 amino acids. V was pared by 0 bases and J by 5 bases, with 7 bases of the junction left unmatched. The CDR3 here is CARSLGASGTKDTQYF. The DNA of the CDR3 is TGTGCCAGAAGCTTGGGGGCTAGCGGGACGAAAGATACGCAGTATTTT.

The chain uses TRBV24-1 and TRBJ2-3, with 9 bases fitting TRBD2. V was clipped by 7 bases and J by 1 base; unmatched bases: 8. CDR3 length: 16 residues. CDR1 is KGHDR and CDR2 is SFDVKD in the germline V gene. The CDR3 DNA sequence: TGTGCCACCAGGGCCGGGACTAGCCGTGGCACAGATACGCAGTATTTT. Translated, it gives CATRAGTSRGTDTQYF.

CDR3 residues: CASREVGDTQYF. The CDR3 DNA follows: TGTGCCAGCAGGGAGGTGGGTGATACGCAGTATTTT. The chain recombines TRBV6-5 with TRBJ2-3; TRBD2 is a possible D gene (5 bases). The CDR3 is made up of 12 amino acids. CDR1 and CDR2 (germline): MNHEY, SVGAGI. Between the trimmed V and J ends, which lost 6 bases and 6 bases, there was a span of 10 bases.

This chain links TRBV5-4 with TRBJ2-2; D perhaps matches TRBD2 (6 bases). Germline V gives CDR1 SGHNT, CDR2 YYREEE (reference sequence). This CDR3 comprises 13 residues. The germline V and J ends were trimmed by 2 bases and 6 bases, with 8 bases remaining between them. DNA of the CDR3: TGTGCCAGCAGCTTCCCGGGGGCCGGGGAGCTGTTTTTT. Translated, it gives CASSFPGAGELFF.

The CDR3 bases are TGTGCCAGTAGTACCCGGACAGGGCGGGGGACCTACGAGCAGTACTTC. Protein sequence: CASSTRTGRGTYEQYF. The rearrangement uses TRBV19 and TRBJ2-7, with D possibly being TRBD1 (8 bases). The germline V gene encodes CDR1 LNHDA and CDR2 SQIVND (reference sequence). V was clipped by 4 bases and J by 2 bases, with 18 bases between them. The CDR3 is made up of 16 amino acids.